These 21 T cell receptor beta chains were all obtained from the same sample, sequenced in a study of T cell responses to AZD1222 COVID-19 vaccine. Libraries were prepared by immunoSEQ multiplex PCR; TCRdb keeps only in-frame clonotypes and omits some of them. Of more than 100,000 clones detected, around 91% appear once; the ten largest clones hold over 40%. The source was peripheral blood, collected on day 0 of AZD1222 vaccination. The receptor source for this set is an adult in good health.

The DNA of the CDR3 is TGTGCCAGCAGCGCGGACAGGGTATCCTACGAGCAGTACTTC. Translated, it gives CASSADRVSYEQYF. The rearrangement joins TRBV2 to TRBJ2-7; 8 bases align to TRBD1. CDR1 is SNHLY, CDR2 FYNNEI, per germline. Trimming cost V 6 bases and J 1 base; bases outside gene matches: 5. This CDR3 spans 14 amino acids.

The V call is TRBV19, the J call TRBJ2-1; 7 bases match TRBD1. V was clipped by 5 bases and J by 4 bases; unmatched bases: 11. From germline, CDR1 is LNHDA and CDR2 SQIVND (reference sequence). This CDR3 is 16 amino acids long. CDR3 residues: CASSAFDRVGYNEQFF. The CDR3 coding sequence is TGTGCCAGTAGTGCGTTTGACAGGGTAGGGTACAATGAGCAGTTCTTC. The variable domain in full, with the rest retrieved from reference TRBV19 and TRBJ2-1, is DGGITQSPKYLFRKEGQNVTLSCEQNLNHDAMYWYRQDPGQGLRLIYYSQIVNDFQKGDIAEGYSVSREKKESFPLTVTSAQKNPTAFYLCASSAFDRVGYNEQFFGPGTRLTVL.

The rearrangement links TRBV27 to TRBJ1-2; 7 bases line up with TRBD1. The CDR3 is made up of 14 amino acids. CDR1 and CDR2 from the germline V gene are MNHEY and SMNVEV (reference sequence). The ends lost 8 bases at V and 7 bases at J; junction bases unmatched: 13. The chain's CDR3 is CASSFRGQEGGYTF. The CDR3 region has the DNA TGTGCCAGCTCTTTTAGGGGGCAAGAGGGTGGCTACACCTTC.

The V and J genes are TRBV2 and TRBJ2-3; no definite D call. CDR1 and CDR2 from the germline V gene are SNHLY and FYNNEI. Trimming removed 6 bases from V and 4 bases from J, with 11 bases in between. The CDR3 consists of 13 residues. CDR3 DNA sequence: TGTGCCAGCAGCGTGCTATGGGCAGATACGCAGTATTTT. Encoded protein: CASSVLWADTQYF.

The CDR3 here is CASGLDPLGRAESYNEQFF. The DNA for the CDR3 is TGTGCTAGTGGTTTGGACCCCCTTGGGAGGGCGGAATCCTACAATGAGCAGTTCTTC. The J gene is TRBJ2-1, the V gene TRBV12-5; TRBD2 aligns across 7 bases. Germline CDR1 LGHNT, CDR2 FRNRAP. V lost 1 base and J lost 1; bases outside the gene matches: 13. CDR3 length: 19 amino acids.

Within the sample, this clone is medium-sized. CDR3 region: CASSDSGQADTQYF. The CDR3 region has the DNA TGTGCCAGCAGTGACTCGGGACAGGCAGATACGCAGTATTTT. V gene TRBV6-4 combines with J gene TRBJ2-3, with TRBD1 matching over 8 bases. Germline V gene sequence: CDR1 MRHNA, CDR2 SNTAGT. After removal of 0 bases from V and 4 bases from J, the junction contained 0 bases not matched to a gene. The CDR3 length is 14 residues.

This chain uses TRBV28 with TRBJ1-6, with D hard to call. Germline V gene sequence: CDR1 MDHEN, CDR2 SYDVKM. The CDR3 runs to 16 residues. V was clipped by 10 bases and J by 12 bases, with 28 bases between them. As DNA, the CDR3 is TGTGCCACCGGAAAAGATGTGTCGCTTGGGGTAGTACCCCTCCACTTT. Translating gives CATGKDVSLGVVPLHF.

This rearrangement joins TRBV6-5 to TRBJ1-2; 7 bases align to TRBD1. The J segment lost 4 bases and the V segment lost 6 bases, leaving 8 bases of the junction unmatched. Germline CDR1 is MNHEY and CDR2 is SVGAGI. The CDR3 is 14 amino acids. The CDR3 DNA sequence: TGTGCCAGCAGCCTTACAGGGGTAGTCTATGGCTACACCTTC. This translates into CASSLTGVVYGYTF.

V gene TRBV30 combines with J gene TRBJ2-3, with D possibly TRBD2 on 7 matching bases. V lost 1 base and J lost 5, with 10 bases in between. CDR1 GTSNPN and CDR2 SVGIG come from the germline V gene (reference sequence). The CDR3 loop spans 13 amino acids. CDR3 bases: TGTGCCTGGAGTGGGGGGGGGCAAGATACGCAGTATTTT. Translation gives CAWSGGGQDTQYF.

This chain connects TRBV18 to TRBJ1-3, with D hard to call. The germline gives CDR1 KGHSH, CDR2 LQKENI. The length of the CDR3 is 16 residues. V lost 2 bases and J lost 3, with 14 bases in between. CDR3 sequence: CASSPKSTGSGNTIYF. Written as DNA, the CDR3 is TGTGCCAGCTCACCAAAGTCCACGGGGAGTGGAAACACCATATATTTT.

The chain combines TRBV20-1 with TRBJ1-2; a possible D gene is TRBD1 (5 bases). Germline V gene lookup returns CDR1 DFQATT and CDR2 SNEGSKA (reference sequence). The length of the CDR3 is 11 residues. V was trimmed by 3 bases and J by 8 bases, leaving 10 bases between them. The CDR3 nucleotides are TGCAGTGCTAGCCCAGGGATCGGCTACACCTTC. Amino acids: CSASPGIGYTF.

In nucleotides, the CDR3 is TGTGCCAGCAGTGCGGACAGTAGCGGAATCGCGGTGTATGGCTACACCTTC. Translating gives CASSADSSGIAVYGYTF. This chain links TRBV27 with TRBJ1-2, with D maybe TRBD1 (6 bases). Between the trimmed V and J ends, which lost 5 bases and 5 bases, there was a span of 24 bases. The CDR3 spans 17 residues. Germline assignment: CDR1 MNHEY and CDR2 SMNVEV (reference sequence).

The V call is TRBV28, the J call TRBJ2-7; no clear D. This CDR3 has 11 amino acids. CDR1 is MDHEN, CDR2 SYDVKM, per germline. Trimming shortened V by 4 bases and J by 2 bases, and 3 bases separated the two germline ends. The CDR3 loop is CASSSPYEQYF. Written as DNA, the CDR3 is TGTGCCAGCAGTTCCCCCTACGAGCAGTACTTC.

This chain links TRBV6-2 or TRBV6-3 with TRBJ2-1; 11 nucleotides line up with TRBD2. The CDR3 has 17 amino acids. The germline CDR1 and CDR2 sequences are MNHEY and SVGEGT. Unmatched junction bases numbered 11, after V lost 5 bases and J lost 5 bases. This chain's CDR3 is CASSPGLAERTNNEQFF. In nucleotides, the CDR3 is TGTGCCAGCAGTCCGGGACTAGCGGAACGCACTAACAATGAGCAGTTCTTC.

V usage is TRBV7-9 and J usage is TRBJ1-6; D call uncertain. Per germline, CDR1 SEHNR and CDR2 FQNEAQ (reference sequence). This CDR3 contains 13 residues. V was trimmed by 1 base and J by 11 bases, leaving 9 bases between them. The CDR3, as DNA: TGTGCCAGCAGCTTAGACAGCCTGACACCCCTCCACTTT. It is translated as CASSLDSLTPLHF. The full variable domain, completed using reference TRBV7-9 and TRBJ1-6, is DTGVSQNPRHKITKRGQNVTFRCDPISEHNRLYWYRQTLGQGPEFLTYFQNEAQLEKSRLLSDRFSAERPKGSFSTLEIQRTEQGDSAMYLCASSLDSLTPLHFGNGTRLTVT.

V and J are TRBV4-1 and TRBJ2-7; D is ambiguous. V lost 0 bases to trimming and J lost 4 bases, with 7 bases between them. The CDR3 totals 13 residues. In germline, CDR1 is MGHRA, CDR2 YSYEKL. The CDR3 reads CASSQDLGYEQYF. In DNA, the CDR3 is TGCGCCAGCAGCCAAGATCTGGGTTACGAGCAGTACTTC.

The V and J genes are TRBV28 and TRBJ2-1, with D possibly TRBD2 on 6 matching bases. Germline V gene lookup returns CDR1 MDHEN and CDR2 SYDVKM. The CDR3 has 14 amino acids. Trimming removed 5 bases from V and 5 bases from J, with 13 bases in between. The CDR3 sequence: CASSPRTKHNEQFF. CDR3 DNA: TGTGCCAGCAGTCCCCGGACTAAACACAATGAGCAGTTCTTC.

The chain links TRBV6-4 to TRBJ2-3, with no clear D. The CDR3 totals 14 residues. The ends were cut back, 7 bases at V and 0 bases at J, with 11 bases in the middle. Germline CDR1 reads MRHNA; CDR2 reads SNTAGT. For the CDR3, the DNA is TGTGCCAGCAAGGGCGCACTCAGCACAGATACGCAGTATTTT. Encoded protein: CASKGALSTDTQYF.

This chain links TRBV7-6 with TRBJ2-2; the D gene is possibly TRBD2 (7 bases). Germline V gene data show CDR1 as SGHVS and CDR2 as FNYEAQ. V was clipped by 5 bases and J by 0 bases, with 16 bases between them. The CDR3 runs 17 residues. The CDR3: CASSARGGGSNTGELFF. The CDR3 bases are TGTGCCAGCAGCGCCCGGGGAGGGGGATCGAACACCGGGGAGCTGTTTTTT.

As regards this clone: At one of its ends the junction is not consistent with the germline gene, which may arise from a read error. The chain links TRBV14 to TRBJ2-7; D gene ambiguous. In germline, CDR1 is SGHDN, CDR2 FVKESK. The CDR3 contains 12 residues. The CDR3 coding sequence is TGTGCCAGCAGCTACCTCCGGCAGGTCCTCTTCTTC. Translation: CASSYLRQVLFF.

V is TRBV3-1 (or the pseudogene TRBV3-2) and J is TRBJ2-7, with 9 bases fitting TRBD2. Per the germline V gene, CDR1 is LGHDT and CDR2 is YNNKEL (reference sequence). The V and J ends lost 4 bases and 2 bases, in that order; junction bases with no gene match: 6. This CDR3 has 15 amino acids. The DNA for the CDR3 is TGTGCCAGCAGCCCCCTGACTAGCGGCACCTACGAGCAGTACTTC. Translated, it gives CASSPLTSGTYEQYF.